These 7 T cell receptor beta chains were sequenced from one sample in a study of cytomegalovirus exposure and HLA in healthy donors. The primer mix had 60 Vbeta and 13 Jbeta primers. Produced via immunoSEQ multiplex PCR; TCRdb's table is partial and in-frame only. The sample has 150,000 to 200,000 clones, about 86% seen once. Material for sequencing was PBMCs. Receptor source: a woman aged 18-29 years in good health and CMV-seropositive.

This clone was found once. The genes are TRBV19 and TRBJ1-1; 7 bases are shared with TRBD1. The germline V gene encodes CDR1 LNHDA and CDR2 SQIVND (reference sequence). The CDR3 is 17 residues long. Unmatched junction bases numbered 21, after V lost 3 bases and J lost 11 bases. CDR3 sequence (DNA): TGTGCCAGTAGTATTCTTGATGTGAGGGGGCGCCCGGGGTGGGCTTTCTTT. This translates into CASSILDVRGRPGWAFF.

The chain is built from TRBV19 and TRBJ1-3; no definite D call. Trimming removed 3 bases at V and 0 bases at J, with 9 bases between. CDR1 LNHDA and CDR2 SQIVND come from the germline V gene (reference sequence). The CDR3 is 15 residues long. CDR3 sequence (DNA): TGTGCCAGTAGTATTCAGGATAGCTCTGGAAACACCATATATTTT. It yields the protein CASSIQDSSGNTIYF. Together with reference TRBV19 and TRBJ1-3, the CDR3 gives the full variable domain: DGGITQSPKYLFRKEGQNVTLSCEQNLNHDAMYWYRQDPGQGLRLIYYSQIVNDFQKGDIAEGYSVSREKKESFPLTVTSAQKNPTAFYLCASSIQDSSGNTIYFGEGSWLTVV.

This clone was observed once. The V gene is TRBV9, the J gene TRBJ2-3, with 8 positions matching TRBD2. CDR3 length: 14 amino acids. Germline V gene sequence: CDR1 SGDLS, CDR2 YYNGEE. The J segment lost 2 bases and the V segment lost 3 bases, leaving 2 bases of the junction unmatched. The CDR3 DNA reads TGTGCCAGCAGCGCTGGACTAGCCACAGATACGCAGTATTTT. Protein: CASSAGLATDTQYF.

The CDR3 region is CASSQFGGGLTGELFF. For the CDR3, the DNA is TGCGCCAGCAGCCAGTTCGGGGGGGGGCTTACCGGGGAGCTGTTTTTT. This chain uses TRBV4-1 with TRBJ2-2, with 8 bases identical to TRBD2. The CDR3 spans 16 residues. Germline V gene lookup returns CDR1 MGHRA and CDR2 YSYEKL. Unmatched junction bases numbered 8, after V lost 3 bases and J lost 5 bases.

V usage is TRBV13 and J usage is TRBJ2-1; D not certain. The CDR3 is 13 amino acids. The V and J ends lost 2 bases and 5 bases respectively, with 7 bases between them. Germline V lookup: CDR1 PRHDT, CDR2 FYEKMQ (reference sequence). The CDR3 bases are TGTGCCAGCAGCTTACAGATAAACAATGAGCAGTTCTTC. It specifies CASSLQINNEQFF.

V gene TRBV9 combines with J gene TRBJ1-2, with no clear D. The CDR3 totals 15 residues. Germline CDR1 and CDR2: SGDLS and YYNGEE. Deletions cut 0 bases from V and 0 bases from J, with 9 bases between. The CDR3 sequence: CASSVESQTNYGYTF. The CDR3 nucleotides are TGTGCCAGCAGCGTAGAGTCACAGACTAACTATGGCTACACCTTC.

The chain joins TRBV28 to TRBJ2-3; 12 bases align to TRBD1. Trimming cost V 6 bases and J 6 bases; bases outside gene matches: 7. Germline V lookup: CDR1 MDHEN, CDR2 SYDVKM. The CDR3 contains 15 residues. The CDR3: CASSPWGQGADTQYF. CDR3 coding DNA: TGTGCCAGCAGCCCCTGGGGACAGGGGGCCGATACGCAGTATTTT.